What follows is one TCR beta chain and its context. One base away lies a much larger clone, so this may be a sequencing read error. The data belong to a study of glioma-infiltrating T cells. The V and J ends lost 4 bases and 4 bases respectively, with 19 bases between them. CDR3 length: 16 residues. Germline V gives CDR1 KGHSH, CDR2 LQKENI. The iRepertoire nested amplicon-rescue multiplex PCR amplified TCR alpha and beta CDR3s from RNA. MiXCR was run by TCRdb on the multiplex PCR reads, yielding one entry per CDR3 protein. The repertoire consists of about 89,000 distinct CDR3 sequences, with around 23% occurring once and the leading ten covering approximately 6.7%.

The rearrangement links TRBV18 to TRBJ2-5; tentative D call: TRBD2 (6 bases). The sequenced sample consisted of glioma tissue, nonneoplastic brain tissue, or PBMCs (not recorded which). The source is a human donor with low-grade glioma or glioblastoma, undergoing nonglioma brain surgery, or in good health (not recorded which). The DNA of the CDR3 is TGTGCCAGCTCACTACCTCGGGGGACCCTCGGAGAGACCCAGTACTTC. Translating gives CASSLPRGTLGETQYF.